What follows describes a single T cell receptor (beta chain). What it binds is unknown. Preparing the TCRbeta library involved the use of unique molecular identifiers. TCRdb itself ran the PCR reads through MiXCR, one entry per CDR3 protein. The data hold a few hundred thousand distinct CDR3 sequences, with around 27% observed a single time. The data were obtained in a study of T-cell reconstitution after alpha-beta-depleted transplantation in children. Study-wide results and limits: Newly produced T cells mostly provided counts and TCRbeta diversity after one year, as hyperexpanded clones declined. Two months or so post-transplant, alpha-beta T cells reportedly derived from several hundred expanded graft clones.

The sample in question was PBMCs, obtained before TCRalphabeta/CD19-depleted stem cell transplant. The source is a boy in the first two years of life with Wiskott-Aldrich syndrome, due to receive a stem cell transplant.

The CDR3 DNA follows: TGTGCCAGCAGCTTAGACGGGAGCCTGTCCTACGAGCAGTACTTC. The encoded protein is CASSLDGSLSYEQYF. The V and J genes are TRBV7-2 and TRBJ2-7, with a tentative D call TRBD2 (6 bases). Germline values: CDR1 SGHTA, CDR2 FQGNSA. This CDR3 has 15 amino acids. Trimming shortened V by 1 base and J by 1 base, and 11 bases separated the two germline ends. Full variable domain (rest looked up from reference TRBV7-2 and TRBJ2-7): GAGVSQSPSNKVTEKGKDVELRCDPISGHTALYWYRQSLGQGLEFLIYFQGNSAPDKSGLPSDRFSAERTGGSVSTLTIQRTQQEDSAVYLCASSLDGSLSYEQYFGPGTRLTVT.